This T cell receptor (beta chain) comes out of a study of blood T cell repertoires in COVID-19. Across the study: Nucleic acid was either cDNA or gDNA, and it came from T cells, B-cell-depleted T cells, or PBMCs.

In the original processing: Reference gene primer amplification gave estimated nucleated cell counts. The method was immunoSEQ multiplex PCR; TCRdb's version includes in-frame clones alone and lacks a portion of them. That table is the source of V, J and clone size, and D and trimming were worked out from the DNA. This sample has approximately 160,000 clones, with more than 85% found just once. Recovered participants had two consecutive negative NP/OP PCR tests, healthcare professional clearance, or symptom resolution. The CDR3 totals 17 residues. Germline CDR1 reads SGHTA; CDR2 reads FQGNSA. J gave up 0 bases and V 4 bases, and 10 bases lay outside the gene matches.

The source is a woman aged 45-59 years who had recovered from COVID-19. The chain is built from TRBV7-2 and TRBJ2-5; 8 nucleotides agree with TRBD1. The sequenced sample was PBMCs or T cells enriched from blood (not recorded which). DNA of the CDR3: TGTGCCAGCAGCTCCCTCAGGACAGGGACCTACCAAGAGACCCAGTACTTC. It translates to CASSSLRTGTYQETQYF.